The next 4 T cell receptor beta chains were all read from a single sample in a study of CD8+ T cells in alopecia areata. TCR sequencing used cDNA made by reverse transcription of extracted RNA. The data were produced by immunoSEQ multiplex PCR, yet TCRdb's version contains in-frame clones alone and is incomplete. The data show about 260,000 clones, approximately 60% seen once. Treatment noted: oral pan-JAK inhibitor, 5-10 mg twice daily. The sequenced sample was CD4+ T cells sorted from blood, obtained around week 54, from a patient treated with tofacitinib. Source of these receptors: a human donor with alopecia areata.

This chain uses TRBV30 with TRBJ1-2, with D maybe TRBD1 (5 bases). Deletions cut 0 bases from V and 7 bases from J, with 12 bases between. The CDR3 loop spans 13 amino acids. Looked up from germline, CDR1 is GTSNPN and CDR2 is SVGIG (reference sequence). CDR3 DNA: TGTGCCTGGAGTGTACTGGGGGAAGGTGGCTACACCTTC. Its translation: CAWSVLGEGGYTF.

The chain's CDR3 is CASSSLGGNPYEQYF. As DNA, the CDR3 is TGTGCCAGCAGTTCCCTAGGCGGGAATCCCTACGAGCAGTACTTC. This chain connects TRBV6-5 to TRBJ2-7; weak D call: TRBD2 (6 bases). The CDR3 totals 15 residues. CDR1 is MNHEY, CDR2 SVGAGI, per germline. The germline V and J ends were trimmed by 4 bases and 2 bases, with 15 bases remaining between them.

CDR3: CASSGTGTSGEQFF. CDR3 DNA: TGTGCCAGCAGCGGGACCGGGACTAGCGGTGAGCAGTTCTTC. This chain joins TRBV9 and TRBJ2-1; TRBD2 matches 11 bases. Germline CDR1 reads SGDLS; CDR2 reads YYNGEE. Trimming took 3 bases from V and 9 from J; bases not matched to a gene: 5. This CDR3 spans 14 amino acids.

This clone has only a few counts. The chain couples TRBV29-1 to TRBJ1-2, with 7 bases aligning to TRBD1. This CDR3 has 13 residues. With V trimmed by 4 bases and J by 4 bases, 6 bases remained unmatched. CDR1 is SQVTM, CDR2 ANQGSEA, per germline. The CDR3 coding sequence is TGCAGCGTTGTGGGACAGTCCAGCTATGGCTACACCTTC. Translating it yields CSVVGQSSYGYTF.